This is a list of T cell receptor beta chains from one sample in a study of molecular identifiers for immune sequencing clone quantification. TCRdb re-analysed the PCR reads in MiXCR, keeping a single row per CDR3 protein. The profile shows roughly 50,000 distinct CDR3 sequences, roughly 38% of them singletons. The sample taken for sequencing was naive CD8+ T cells from blood, with Jurkat cell RNA spiked in. The receptors stem from a human donor in good health. Some libraries in this study had Jurkat cell RNA spiked in. Both conserved end residues are part of each CDR3. Fields, in order: clone size, J gene, V gene, D gene, CDR3 DNA, CDR3 protein. A D gene is named only where the DNA matches it firmly. Expanded clones are given a class, and other clones once, few, many or no size at all.

size: few; J: TRBJ2-7; V: TRBV5-4; D: TRBD1; DNA: TGTGCCAGCAGCTCACCGGGACAGGGCGGGTACGAGCAGTACTTC; CDR3: CASSSPGQGGYEQYF
size: .; J: TRBJ2-2; V: TRBV13; D: .; DNA: TGTGCCAGCTGCTCCACGTCCACCGGGGAGCTGTTATTT; CDR3: CASCSTSTGELLF
size: few; J: TRBJ2-2; V: TRBV7-9; D: .; DNA: TGTGCCAGCAGCTTTCGGAAGGCAGACACCACCGGGGAGCTGTTTTTT; CDR3: CASSFRKADTTGELFF
size: .; J: TRBJ1-5; V: TRBV20-1; D: TRBD1; DNA: TGCAGCGCTACCGGACAGGGGAATCTGCCCCAGCATTTT; CDR3: CSATGQGNLPQHF
size: few; J: TRBJ1-1; V: TRBV4-3; D: .; DNA: TGCGCCAGCAGCCAAGATACGGGTTCTCGCGCTTTCTTT; CDR3: CASSQDTGSRAFF
size: many; J: TRBJ2-4; V: TRBV12-5; D: .; DNA: TGTGCTAGTGTTTACAGGGCCTTAGCCAAAAACATTCAGTACTTC; CDR3: CASVYRALAKNIQYF
size: .; J: TRBJ1-4; V: TRBV11-2; D: .; DNA: TGTGCCTGCAGCCGTCCCGGGACAAGCCTCGGACTGTTTTTT; CDR3: CACSRPGTSLGLFF
size: many; J: TRBJ2-2; V: TRBV6-1; D: .; DNA: TGTGCCAGCCTAATTGGCGGGGAGCTGTTTTTT; CDR3: CASLIGGELFF
size: few; J: TRBJ2-1; V: TRBV12-3/TRBV12-4; D: .; DNA: TGTGCCAGCAGTCGTCCAACTAAGAGCGCGTACAATGAGCAGTTCTTC; CDR3: CASSRPTKSAYNEQFF
size: .; J: TRBJ1-1; V: TRBV7-8; D: .; DNA: TGTGCCAGCACAGGGGCAGTCCCCCGACCTGAAGCTTTCTTT; CDR3: CASTGAVPRPEAFF
size: .; J: TRBJ1-1; V: TRBV7-9; D: .; DNA: TGTGCCAGCAGCTTAGACCTAATGAACACTGTAGCTTTCTTT; CDR3: CASSLDLMNTVAFF
size: many; J: TRBJ2-4; V: TRBV15; D: .; DNA: TGTGCCACCAGGCCTGAGCCTTTGGGCAAAAACATTCAGTACTTC; CDR3: CATRPEPLGKNIQYF
size: few; J: TRBJ2-2; V: TRBV28; D: .; DNA: TGTGCCAGCGCCGGGTTACTAGGGTCAACCGGGGAGCTGTTTTTT; CDR3: CASAGLLGSTGELFF
size: .; J: TRBJ1-5; V: TRBV6-5; D: .; DNA: TGTGCCAGCAGGAAAAACAGGTCTACGAATCAGCCCCAGCATTTT; CDR3: CASRKNRSTNQPQHF
size: many; J: TRBJ2-2; V: TRBV4-3; D: TRBD2; DNA: TGCGCCAGCAGCCAAGGTCTAGCGGGAGTCGGGGAGCTGTTTTTT; CDR3: CASSQGLAGVGELFF
size: many; J: TRBJ2-3; V: TRBV9; D: TRBD2; DNA: TGTGCCAGCAGCGTAGCTGGGCGGGAGGGCTGGACAGATACGCAGTATTTT; CDR3: CASSVAGREGWTDTQYF
size: many; J: TRBJ2-7; V: TRBV11-2; D: .; DNA: TGTGCCAGCAGCTCACCGAGGGGGCAGTACTTC; CDR3: CASSSPRGQYF
size: .; J: TRBJ2-3; V: TRBV10-3; D: TRBD2; DNA: TGTGCCATCACCCCTGGCGGGAGGGCCCCAGATACGCAGTATTTT; CDR3: CAITPGGRAPDTQYF
size: many; J: TRBJ2-1; V: TRBV4-2; D: TRBD1; DNA: TGTGCCAGCAGCTCCTCCGGGGACAGGGGTCGGCAGTTCTTC; CDR3: CASSSSGDRGRQFF
size: .; J: TRBJ1-2; V: TRBV7-9; D: TRBD1; DNA: TGTGCCAGCAGCTCCGCCGGGACAGGGGGCCTTGGCTACACCTTC; CDR3: CASSSAGTGGLGYTF
size: .; J: TRBJ2-7; V: TRBV5-1; D: .; DNA: TGCGCCAGCAGCTTGGGCGGGCCGTCCTACGAGCAGAACTTC; CDR3: CASSLGGPSYEQNF
size: .; J: TRBJ1-1; V: TRBV2; D: .; DNA: TGTGCCAGCAGTGAAGGGATGGGGTGGGCTGAAGCTTTCTTT; CDR3: CASSEGMGWAEAFF
size: few; J: TRBJ2-7; V: TRBV4-2; D: TRBD2; DNA: TGTGCCAGCAGCCAAGGAGGCCTAGCAGCGGGAAGGCCCACCTACGAGCAGTACTTC; CDR3: CASSQGGLAAGRPTYEQYF
size: .; J: TRBJ2-1; V: TRBV12-3/TRBV12-4; D: TRBD2; DNA: TGTGCCAGCAGTTTAGTTAGCGGGAGGAATGAGCAGTTCTTC; CDR3: CASSLVSGRNEQFF
size: once; J: TRBJ2-6; V: TRBV7-2; D: .; DNA: TGTGCCAGCAGCTTGCCCCGGGTCCTCTCTGGGGCCAACGTCCTGACTTTC; CDR3: CASSLPRVLSGANVLTF
size: .; J: TRBJ2-7; V: TRBV27; D: .; DNA: TGTGCCAGCAGTTGGAGGGTGGACTACGAGCAGTACTTC; CDR3: CASSWRVDYEQYF
size: few; J: TRBJ2-3; V: TRBV27; D: TRBD1; DNA: TGTGCCAGCAGTTTTGGGACAGTGATAGATACGCAGTATTTT; CDR3: CASSFGTVIDTQYF
size: .; J: TRBJ2-1; V: TRBV6-2/TRBV6-3; D: TRBD2; DNA: TGTGCCAGCAGTTACGGGGGACTAGATGCTGAGCAGTTCTTC; CDR3: CASSYGGLDAEQFF
size: many; J: TRBJ2-7; V: TRBV27; D: .; DNA: TGTGCCAGCAGTTTTTCCGGTCCGGTAGGTGAGCAGTACTTC; CDR3: CASSFSGPVGEQYF
size: .; J: TRBJ2-2; V: TRBV28; D: TRBD2; DNA: TGTGCCAGCAGAGGGCTAGCGGGCACCGGGGAGATGTTTTTT; CDR3: CASRGLAGTGEMFF
size: .; J: TRBJ2-7; V: TRBV5-5; D: .; DNA: TGTGCCAGCACCGACCGGACTCCCTCCCTCTACGAGCAGTACTTC; CDR3: CASTDRTPSLYEQYF
size: many; J: TRBJ1-2; V: TRBV29-1; D: TRBD1; DNA: TGCAGCGTCGCGGACAGGGGAGGATATGGCTACACCTTC; CDR3: CSVADRGGYGYTF
size: few; J: TRBJ2-3; V: TRBV28; D: TRBD2; DNA: TGTGCCAGCAGTTTCCCCCTAGCGGGAGTAAGCACAGATACGCAGTATTTT; CDR3: CASSFPLAGVSTDTQYF
size: .; J: TRBJ2-7; V: TRBV28; D: TRBD2; DNA: TGTGCCAGCAGTCCCCGGGGGGGCATCGACGAGCAGTACTTC; CDR3: CASSPRGGIDEQYF
size: many; J: TRBJ2-5; V: TRBV5-1; D: .; DNA: TGCGCCAGCGCCGGGGACGCGGAGACCCAGTACTTC; CDR3: CASAGDAETQYF
size: .; J: TRBJ1-5; V: TRBV4-2; D: .; DNA: TGTGCCAGCAGCCAAGAGCCGGCAGCGAGCAATCAGCCCCAGCATTTT; CDR3: CASSQEPAASNQPQHF
size: many; J: TRBJ2-7; V: TRBV28; D: .; DNA: TGTGCCAGCAGTTCACCCCCGACGAGGGTGCCCTACGAGCAGTACTTC; CDR3: CASSSPPTRVPYEQYF
size: many; J: TRBJ2-1; V: TRBV7-2; D: TRBD1; DNA: TGTGCCAGCAGTCCTAATAGGGGGCCGCAGTTCTTC; CDR3: CASSPNRGPQFF
size: .; J: TRBJ2-5; V: TRBV6-2/TRBV6-3; D: .; DNA: TGTGCCAGCAGTTCCTATTGGACAGAACAAGAGACCCAGTACTTC; CDR3: CASSSYWTEQETQYF
size: few; J: TRBJ1-5; V: TRBV19; D: .; DNA: TGTGCCAGTAGCAATAGCAATCAGCCCCAGCATTTT; CDR3: CASSNSNQPQHF
size: few; J: TRBJ2-7; V: TRBV2; D: .; DNA: TGTGCCAGCAGTGAAGGGAGGAGCGTCCAACTGACTTTCTACGAGCAGTACTTC; CDR3: CASSEGRSVQLTFYEQYF
size: .; J: TRBJ2-1; V: TRBV19; D: TRBD2; DNA: TGTGCCAGAAGTAGATCTAGCGGGCCCTACAATGAGCAGTTCTTC; CDR3: CARSRSSGPYNEQFF
size: few; J: TRBJ1-2; V: TRBV28; D: TRBD1; DNA: TGTGCCAGCACCCGGACAGGGTACTATGGCTACACCTTC; CDR3: CASTRTGYYGYTF
size: few; J: TRBJ2-5; V: TRBV28; D: .; DNA: TGTGCCAGCAGTCCCCAGGACATTCAAGAGACCCAGTACTTC; CDR3: CASSPQDIQETQYF
size: .; J: TRBJ1-1; V: TRBV27; D: .; DNA: TGTGCCAGCAGTTTTCTAGGGACAACTGAAGCTTTCTTT; CDR3: CASSFLGTTEAFF
size: .; J: TRBJ2-5; V: TRBV28; D: TRBD1; DNA: TGTGCCAGCAGTTTGTCAGGGGGAAGGGGGGAGACCCAGTACTTC; CDR3: CASSLSGGRGETQYF
size: .; J: TRBJ2-5; V: TRBV4-3; D: .; DNA: TGCGCCAGCAGCCAAGATCAGAACCGGGGAGAGACCCAGTACTTC; CDR3: CASSQDQNRGETQYF
size: .; J: TRBJ2-7; V: TRBV28; D: TRBD2; DNA: TGTACCAGCAGTCCCCGGGGGGGCATCGACGAGCAGTACTTC; CDR3: CTSSPRGGIDEQYF
size: many; J: TRBJ2-7; V: TRBV28; D: TRBD1; DNA: TGTGCCAGCAGTAGCCGGGACAGACCTAGCTCCTACGAGCAGTACTTC; CDR3: CASSSRDRPSSYEQYF
size: .; J: TRBJ2-2; V: TRBV12-3/TRBV12-4; D: .; DNA: TGTGCCAGCAGTTTCGCGGTGAACACCGGGGAGCTGTTTTTT; CDR3: CASSFAVNTGELFF
size: few; J: TRBJ2-3; V: TRBV20-1; D: TRBD1; DNA: TGCAGTGCTAGTCCGTATGGGACCGGGACAGGGGAGACAGATACGCAGTATTTT; CDR3: CSASPYGTGTGETDTQYF
size: .; J: TRBJ2-1; V: TRBV25-1; D: .; DNA: TGTGCCAGCAGCTCCGAGGCGGGGAGGAGTGAGCAGTTCTTC; CDR3: CASSSEAGRSEQFF
size: many; J: TRBJ2-2; V: TRBV29-1; D: TRBD2; DNA: TGCAGCGTTGAAGATCCTAGGCTAGCGGGGAGCGGGGAGCTGTTTTTT; CDR3: CSVEDPRLAGSGELFF
size: .; J: TRBJ2-3; V: TRBV28; D: TRBD2; DNA: TGTGCCAGCAGCGAACCGGGACTAGCATACCCTTCTAGCACAGATACGCAGTATTTT; CDR3: CASSEPGLAYPSSTDTQYF
size: .; J: TRBJ2-7; V: TRBV3-1; D: .; DNA: TGTGCCAGCAGCCGAGATATCTTTGTGGCGACACTCGAGCAGTACTTC; CDR3: CASSRDIFVATLEQYF